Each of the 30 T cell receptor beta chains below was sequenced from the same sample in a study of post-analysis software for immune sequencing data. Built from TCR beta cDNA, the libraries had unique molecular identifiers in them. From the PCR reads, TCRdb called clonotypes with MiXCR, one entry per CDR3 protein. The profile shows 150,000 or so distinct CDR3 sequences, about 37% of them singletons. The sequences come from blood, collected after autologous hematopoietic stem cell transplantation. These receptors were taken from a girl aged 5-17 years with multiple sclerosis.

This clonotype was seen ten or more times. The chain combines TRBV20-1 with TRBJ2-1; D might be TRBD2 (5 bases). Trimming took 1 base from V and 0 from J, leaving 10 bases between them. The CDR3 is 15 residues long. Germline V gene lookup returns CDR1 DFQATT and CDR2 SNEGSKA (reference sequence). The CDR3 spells CSARASGSSYNEQFF. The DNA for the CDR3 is TGCAGTGCTAGAGCCAGCGGCAGCTCCTACAATGAGCAGTTCTTC.

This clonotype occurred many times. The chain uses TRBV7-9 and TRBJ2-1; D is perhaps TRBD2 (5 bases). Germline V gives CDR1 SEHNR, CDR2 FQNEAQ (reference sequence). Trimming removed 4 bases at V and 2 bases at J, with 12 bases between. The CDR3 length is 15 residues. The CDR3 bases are TGTGCCAGCAGCTCAAGCGAGACTACCTACAATGAGCAGTTCTTC. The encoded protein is CASSSSETTYNEQFF.

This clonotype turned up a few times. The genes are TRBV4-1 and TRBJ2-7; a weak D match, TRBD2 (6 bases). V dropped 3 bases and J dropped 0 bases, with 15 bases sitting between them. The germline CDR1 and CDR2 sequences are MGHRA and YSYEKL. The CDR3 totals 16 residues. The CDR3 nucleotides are TGCGCCAGCAGCCATCCGACGGACGGGAGCTCCTACGAGCAGTACTTC. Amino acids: CASSHPTDGSSYEQYF.

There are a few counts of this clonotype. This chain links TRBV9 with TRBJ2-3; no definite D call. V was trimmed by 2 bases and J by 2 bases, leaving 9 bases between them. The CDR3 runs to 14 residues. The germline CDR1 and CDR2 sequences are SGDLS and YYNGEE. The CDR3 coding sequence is TGTGCCAGCAGCGTGGGCGACTCCACAGATACGCAGTATTTT. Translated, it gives CASSVGDSTDTQYF.

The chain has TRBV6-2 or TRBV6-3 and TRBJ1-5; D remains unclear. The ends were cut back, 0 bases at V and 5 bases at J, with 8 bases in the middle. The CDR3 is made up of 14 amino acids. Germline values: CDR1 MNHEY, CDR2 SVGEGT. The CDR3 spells CASSYSTWDQPQHF. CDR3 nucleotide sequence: TGTGCCAGCAGTTACTCGACTTGGGATCAGCCCCAGCATTTT.

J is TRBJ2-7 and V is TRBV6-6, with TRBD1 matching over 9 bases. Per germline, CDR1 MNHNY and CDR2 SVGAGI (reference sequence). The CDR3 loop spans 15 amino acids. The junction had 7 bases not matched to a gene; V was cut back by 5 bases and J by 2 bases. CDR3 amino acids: CASSDPGQGTYEQYF. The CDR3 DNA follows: TGTGCCAGCAGTGACCCGGGACAGGGTACCTACGAGCAGTACTTC.

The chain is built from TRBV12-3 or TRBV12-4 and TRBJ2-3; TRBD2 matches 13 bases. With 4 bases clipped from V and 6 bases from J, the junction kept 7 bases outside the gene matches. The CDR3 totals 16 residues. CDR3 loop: CASSWWTSGSVDTQYF. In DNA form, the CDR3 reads TGTGCCAGCAGTTGGTGGACTAGCGGGAGTGTGGATACGCAGTATTTT.

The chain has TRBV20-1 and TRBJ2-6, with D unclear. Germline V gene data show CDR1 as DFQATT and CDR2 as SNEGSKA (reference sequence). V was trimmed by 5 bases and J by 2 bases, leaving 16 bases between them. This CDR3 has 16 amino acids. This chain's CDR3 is CSAAQLGRTGANVLTF. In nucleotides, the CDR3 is TGCAGTGCTGCTCAGTTAGGGCGAACTGGGGCCAACGTCCTGACTTTC.

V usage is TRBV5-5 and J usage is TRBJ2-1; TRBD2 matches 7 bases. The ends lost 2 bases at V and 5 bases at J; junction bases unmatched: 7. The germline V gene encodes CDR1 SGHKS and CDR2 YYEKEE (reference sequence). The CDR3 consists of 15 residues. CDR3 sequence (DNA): TGTGCCAGCAGCTTTAGGGGAGGGCCGAACAATGAGCAGTTCTTC. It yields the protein CASSFRGGPNNEQFF.

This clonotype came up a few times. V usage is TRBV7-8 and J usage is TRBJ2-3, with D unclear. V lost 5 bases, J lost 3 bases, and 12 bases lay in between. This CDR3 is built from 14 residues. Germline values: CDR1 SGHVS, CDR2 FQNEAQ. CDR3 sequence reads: CASSADRMTDTQYF. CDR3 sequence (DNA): TGTGCCAGCAGCGCAGACCGGATGACAGATACGCAGTATTTT.

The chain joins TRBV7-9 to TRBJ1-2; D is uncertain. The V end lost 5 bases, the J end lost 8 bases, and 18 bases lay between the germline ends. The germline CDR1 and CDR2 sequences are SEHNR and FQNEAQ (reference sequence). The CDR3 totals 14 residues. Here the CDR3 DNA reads TGTGCCAGCAGCCTACAAGGCGGTGGTGAAGGCTACACCTTC. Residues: CASSLQGGGEGYTF. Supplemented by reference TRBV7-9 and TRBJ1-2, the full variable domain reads DTGVSQNPRHKITKRGQNVTFRCDPISEHNRLYWYRQTLGQGPEFLTYFQNEAQLEKSRLLSDRFSAERPKGSFSTLEIQRTEQGDSAMYLCASSLQGGGEGYTFGSGTRLTVV.

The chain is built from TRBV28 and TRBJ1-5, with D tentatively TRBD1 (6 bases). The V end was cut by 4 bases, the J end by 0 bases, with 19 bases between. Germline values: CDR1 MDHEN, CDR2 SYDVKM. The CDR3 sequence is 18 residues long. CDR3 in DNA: TGTGCCAGCAGTTCCTCCCAAGCCGACAGGACTAGCAATCAGCCCCAGCATTTT. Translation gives CASSSSQADRTSNQPQHF.

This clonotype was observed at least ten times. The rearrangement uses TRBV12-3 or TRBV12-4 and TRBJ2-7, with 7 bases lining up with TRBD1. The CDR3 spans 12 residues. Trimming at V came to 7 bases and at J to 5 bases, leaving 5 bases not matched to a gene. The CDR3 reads CASTPTGDEQYF. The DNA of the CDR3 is TGTGCCAGCACCCCAACAGGGGACGAGCAGTACTTC.

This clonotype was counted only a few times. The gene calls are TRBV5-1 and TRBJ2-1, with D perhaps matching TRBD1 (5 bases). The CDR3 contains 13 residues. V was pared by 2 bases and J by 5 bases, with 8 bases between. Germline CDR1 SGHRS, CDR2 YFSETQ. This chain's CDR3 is CASSFRQNNEQFF. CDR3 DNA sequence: TGCGCCAGCAGCTTTCGACAGAACAATGAGCAGTTCTTC.

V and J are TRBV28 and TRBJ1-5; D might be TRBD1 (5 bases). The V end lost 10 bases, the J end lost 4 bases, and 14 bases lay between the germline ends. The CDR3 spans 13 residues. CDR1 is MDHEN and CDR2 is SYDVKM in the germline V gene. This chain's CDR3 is CATYLRVNQPQHF. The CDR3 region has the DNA TGTGCCACCTATCTCAGGGTTAATCAGCCCCAGCATTTT.

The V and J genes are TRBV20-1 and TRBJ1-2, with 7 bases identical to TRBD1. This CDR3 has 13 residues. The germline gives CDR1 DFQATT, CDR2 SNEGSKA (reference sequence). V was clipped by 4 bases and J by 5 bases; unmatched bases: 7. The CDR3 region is CSAKTGTAYGYTF. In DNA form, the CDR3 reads TGCAGTGCTAAGACCGGGACAGCTTATGGCTACACCTTC.

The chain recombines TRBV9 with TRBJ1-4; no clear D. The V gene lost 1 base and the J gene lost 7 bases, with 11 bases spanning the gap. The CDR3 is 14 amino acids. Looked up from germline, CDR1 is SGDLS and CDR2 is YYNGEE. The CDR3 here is CASSVRSGAEKLFF. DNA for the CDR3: TGTGCCAGCAGCGTACGGTCAGGCGCTGAAAAACTGTTTTTT.

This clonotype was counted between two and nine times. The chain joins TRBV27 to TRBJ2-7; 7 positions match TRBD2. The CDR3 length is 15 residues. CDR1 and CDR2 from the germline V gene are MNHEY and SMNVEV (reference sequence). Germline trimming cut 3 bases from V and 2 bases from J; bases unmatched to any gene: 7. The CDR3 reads CASSFKWEGPYEQYF. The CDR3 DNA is TGTGCCAGCAGTTTTAAGTGGGAGGGCCCCTACGAGCAGTACTTC.

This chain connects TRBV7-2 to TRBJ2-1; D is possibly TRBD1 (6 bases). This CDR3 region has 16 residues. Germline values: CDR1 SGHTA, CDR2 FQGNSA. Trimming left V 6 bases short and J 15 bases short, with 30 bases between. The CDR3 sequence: CASSPDRNPHGSNGFF. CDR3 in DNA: TGTGCCAGCAGTCCAGACAGGAACCCTCATGGCAGCAACGGGTTCTTC.

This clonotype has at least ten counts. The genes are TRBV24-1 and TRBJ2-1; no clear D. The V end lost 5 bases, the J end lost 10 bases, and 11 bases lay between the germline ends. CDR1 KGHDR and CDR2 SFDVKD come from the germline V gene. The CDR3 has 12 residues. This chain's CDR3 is CATSVTGIEQFF. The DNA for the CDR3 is TGTGCCACCAGTGTGACGGGCATAGAGCAGTTCTTC.

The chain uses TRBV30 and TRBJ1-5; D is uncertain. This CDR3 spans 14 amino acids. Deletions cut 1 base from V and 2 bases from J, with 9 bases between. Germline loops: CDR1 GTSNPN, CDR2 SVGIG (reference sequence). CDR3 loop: CAWSGRTGNQPQHF. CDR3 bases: TGTGCCTGGAGTGGACGGACCGGCAATCAGCCCCAGCATTTT.

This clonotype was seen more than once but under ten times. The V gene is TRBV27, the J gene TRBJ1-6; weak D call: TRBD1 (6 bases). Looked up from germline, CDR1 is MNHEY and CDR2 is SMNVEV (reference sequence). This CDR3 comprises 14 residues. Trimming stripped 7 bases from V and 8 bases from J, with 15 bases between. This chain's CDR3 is CASTLGQKDSPLHF. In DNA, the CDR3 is TGTGCCAGCACCCTCGGACAGAAAGATTCACCCCTCCACTTT.

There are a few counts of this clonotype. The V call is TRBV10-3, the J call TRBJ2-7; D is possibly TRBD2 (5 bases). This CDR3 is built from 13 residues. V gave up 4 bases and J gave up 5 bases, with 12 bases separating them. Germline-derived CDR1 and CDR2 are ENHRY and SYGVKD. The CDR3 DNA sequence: TGTGCCATCAGTGGAGGGCCTCCGGACGAGCAGTACTTC. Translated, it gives CAISGGPPDEQYF.

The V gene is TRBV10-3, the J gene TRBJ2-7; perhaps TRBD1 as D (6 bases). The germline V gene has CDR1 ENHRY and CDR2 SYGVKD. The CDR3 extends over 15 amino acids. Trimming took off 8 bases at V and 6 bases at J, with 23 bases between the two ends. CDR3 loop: CAISELGARSGEQYF. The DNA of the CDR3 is TGTGCCATCTCGGAACTGGGGGCTAGATCCGGCGAGCAGTACTTC.

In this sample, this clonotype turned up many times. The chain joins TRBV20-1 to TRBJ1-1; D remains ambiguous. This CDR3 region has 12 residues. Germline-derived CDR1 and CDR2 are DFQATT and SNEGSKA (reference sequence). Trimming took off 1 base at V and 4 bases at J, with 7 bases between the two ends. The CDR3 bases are TGCAGTGCTAGAGTGGGTTCCACTGAAGCTTTCTTT. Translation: CSARVGSTEAFF.

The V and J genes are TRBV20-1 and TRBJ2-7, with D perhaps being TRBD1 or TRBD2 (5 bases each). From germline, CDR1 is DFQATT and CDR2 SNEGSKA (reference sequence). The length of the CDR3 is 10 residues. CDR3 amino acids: CTNREGEKYF. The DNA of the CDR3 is TGCACCAACCGAGAAGGGGAGAAGTACTTC.

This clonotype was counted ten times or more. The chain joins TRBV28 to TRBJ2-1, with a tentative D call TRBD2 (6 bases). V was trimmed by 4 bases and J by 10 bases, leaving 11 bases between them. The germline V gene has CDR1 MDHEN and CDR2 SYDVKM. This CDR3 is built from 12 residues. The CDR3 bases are TGTGCCAGCAGTTCTGGGACTCGCGAGCAGTTCTTC. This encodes CASSSGTREQFF.

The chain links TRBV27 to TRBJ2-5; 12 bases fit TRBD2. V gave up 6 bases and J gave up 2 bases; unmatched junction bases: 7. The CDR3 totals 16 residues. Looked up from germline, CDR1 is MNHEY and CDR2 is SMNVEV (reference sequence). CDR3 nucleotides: TGTGCCAGCAGAAAACTAGCGGGAGGTATTCAAGAGACCCAGTACTTC. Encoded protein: CASRKLAGGIQETQYF.

CDR3 loop: CASNPTSGTSNKNIQYF. The CDR3 bases are TGTGCCAGCAACCCAACTAGCGGGACAAGTAACAAAAACATTCAGTACTTC. V usage is TRBV9 and J usage is TRBJ2-4, with 10 bases lining up with TRBD2. There are 17 residues in the CDR3. The ends lost 6 bases at V and 3 bases at J; junction bases unmatched: 12. The V gene's germline CDR1 is SGDLS and CDR2 YYNGEE.

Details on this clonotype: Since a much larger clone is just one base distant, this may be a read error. The CDR3 sequence: CASSLGPANEQYF. In DNA, the CDR3 is TGTGCCAGCAGCTTAGGACCTGCAAATGAGCAGTACTTC. The chain carries TRBV7-2 and TRBJ2-7; the D is unclear. Germline loops: CDR1 SGHTA, CDR2 FQGNSA. The V end was cut by 1 base, the J end by 7 bases, with 11 bases between. CDR3 length: 13 residues.